The next 3 T cell receptor beta chains were all read from a single sample in a study of control samples from healthy donors and cancer patients. Repertoires were generated with immunoSEQ multiplex PCR, while TCRdb's copy carries only in-frame clones and drops some. Here the sample spans about 150,000 clones, about 94% being singletons. The sample comprised blood. These receptor sequences come from a man aged 35 to 55 in good health.

J is TRBJ1-1 and V is TRBV23-1, with D unresolved. TRBV23-1 has ORF status, its function being uncertain. The V end was cut by 0 bases, the J end by 5 bases, with 7 bases between. The CDR3 contains 13 residues. The CDR3 sequence: CASSQSKRTEAFF. The CDR3 DNA sequence: TGCGCCAGCAGTCAATCCAAGAGGACTGAAGCTTTCTTT.

The chain recombines TRBV19 with TRBJ1-5; D not certain. The CDR3 has 12 residues. The V end lost 5 bases, the J end lost 2 bases, and 4 bases lay between the germline ends. Germline assignment: CDR1 LNHDA and CDR2 SQIVND (reference sequence). Written as DNA, the CDR3 is TGTGCCAGTAGTTGGGGCAATCAGCCCCAGCATTTT. This translates into CASSWGNQPQHF.

The chain combines TRBV14 with TRBJ1-2; D is undetermined. This CDR3 is built from 14 residues. Per the germline V gene, CDR1 is SGHDN and CDR2 is FVKESK. Trimming pared 4 bases from V and 4 bases from J, leaving 13 bases between. The CDR3: CASSLALYGYGYTF. In nucleotides, the CDR3 is TGTGCCAGCAGCCTAGCTTTGTATGGCTATGGCTACACCTTC.